This note documents a single TCR beta chain sequence. This receptor's antigen is unknown. No base quality information exists; no much larger clone differs at one position. TCRbeta CDR3 regions were amplified from genomic DNA by means of the immunoSEQ Assay, a bias-controlled multiplex PCR. The authors' analysis ran thus. The number of nucleated cells in each sample was estimated by amplification of reference gene primers within the assay. Sequence reads were collapsed and filtered to measure the absolute abundance of every unique TCRbeta CDR3 rearrangement. Productive Simpson clonality was computed per sample as the square root of Simpson's diversity index over productive rearrangements. TCRdb obtained this table from immuneACCESS and retained in-frame rearrangements with V and J assigned. These tables miss some clones; where compared with another copy, unresolved V genes account for less than half of the shortfall, and the remainder is unexplained. V, J and clone size derive from that table, while D and trimming were established from the DNA sequence. The sample profile shows 150,000 to 200,000 clones; around 79% of them were found once. The ten largest clones take up almost 6% of the sample.

CDR1 SGHVS and CDR2 FNYEAQ are derived from the germline V gene. Trimming takes 5 bases from V and 4 bases from J, and the germline ends sit 14 bases apart. The CDR3 runs 15 amino acids, cysteine and phenylalanine included. Of the read, only the CDR3 DNA is kept; its 45 bases are in frame from base 1. One collaborating source in Seattle enrolled patients while the patients were actively infected and followed the patients over time throughout the course of disease. Each collaborating institution followed its own protocols to collect whole blood in K2EDTA tubes. For TCRbeta analysis, collaborators shipped samples as frozen whole blood, isolated PBMCs, or DNA extracted from either of those sample types. This specimen comes from a study of blood T cell repertoires in COVID-19 (dated by TCRdb to between 2020 and 2021). In the study overall: Samples covering the acute and convalescent phases of COVID-19 were provided by collaborators in the United States, Italy and Spain. The prospective study material was composed of cDNA or gDNA derived from T cells, B-cell-depleted T cells, or PBMCs. Subjects who had been exposed to COVID-19, were actively infected with it, or had recovered from it provided the deeply sampled blood TCRbeta repertoires that made up the dataset. The repertoires were released in a freely available public database meant as a resource for research on the immune response to SARS-CoV-2. Samples came from the ongoing ImmuneRACE study (first 160 participants) plus 1,254 subjects from 6 global collaborators. Sample metadata almost always included a de-identified subject ID, COVID-19 status, age in years and sex. Where HLA class I and class II types were available, the types were taken from metadata supplied by the sample provider, not from assay-based typing.

What the authors observed across the whole study: Clinical and demographic metadata were provided uncurated, with the amount varying by source and participant.

The receptor comes from a woman between 40 and 50 years old with COVID-19, enrolled during active disease. This chain is built from TRBV7-6 and TRBJ2-2; TRBD2 might be the D gene, on 5 matching bases. Sample: peripheral blood. The base sequence is TGTGCCAGCAGCCAGACGAAAGGGAGCACCGGGGAGCTGTTTTTT. Translation gives CASSQTKGSTGELFF.